This TCR beta chain appears in the sequencing data of a study of CD8 T cells in Susac syndrome. Between the trimmed V and J ends, which lost 7 bases and 2 bases, there was a span of 14 bases. The CDR3 has 14 amino acids. Germline V lookup: CDR1 SGHNT, CDR2 YYREEE (reference sequence). It was with random hexamers that roughly 0.45 to 1 ug RNA was reverse transcribed. Across 54 Vbeta and 13 Jbeta, TCR beta CDR3 was amplified with immunoSEQ multiplex PCR. TCRdb called the immunoSEQ multiplex PCR reads again in MiXCR, with one record for every CDR3 protein. The sample holds around 140,000 distinct CDR3 sequences, around 86% seen once.

The material sequenced was CD8+ T cells from PBMCs. This sequence joins TRBV5-4 and TRBJ2-3; D possibly corresponds to TRBD2 (6 bases). The origin of this receptor is a human donor with multiple sclerosis. This chain's CDR3 is CASHVREPTDTQYF. Here the CDR3 DNA reads TGTGCCAGCCACGTCCGGGAGCCCACAGATACGCAGTATTTT.